This T cell receptor (beta chain) was sequenced in a study of T cell responses to AZD1222 COVID-19 vaccine. Notes on the study in general: Regions 160-218 and 743-854 dominated among vaccine-associated CD4 TCRs spanning spike. The donor cohort was predominantly white British with a female majority, and clonal diversity may have been underestimated.

This clone has only one observation. The antigen remains unidentified. TCRdb keeps only in-frame clones here, not all; method: immunoSEQ multiplex PCR. This table has roughly 120,000 clones, 87% appearing once. The CDR3 consists of 16 residues. The V end was cut by 1 base, the J end by 5 bases, with 17 bases between. Looked up from germline, CDR1 is SGHTA and CDR2 is FQGNSA. This specimen consisted of peripheral blood, obtained on day 0 of AZD1222 vaccination. The receptor was isolated from an adult in good health. V is TRBV7-2 and J is TRBJ2-5, with a possible D match to TRBD1 (5 bases). This CDR3 reads CASSLGHRISAETQYF. The CDR3 region has the DNA TGTGCCAGCAGCTTAGGGCACAGGATAAGTGCGGAGACCCAGTACTTC.